This T cell receptor (beta chain) is from a study of blood T cells in healthy people across ages. Primed by a sample-barcoded 5' primer and a J-beta primer mix, a second PCR proceeded for 7 to 11 cycles. TCRdb passed the 5' RACE reads through MiXCR, listing each CDR3 protein once. The sample yields about 2 million distinct CDR3 sequences, about 49% seen once. A word on this clonotype: Antigen: not known.

Trimming took off 4 bases at V and 4 bases at J, with 15 bases between the two ends. The CDR3 has 15 residues. CDR1 is SGHKS and CDR2 is YYEKEE in the germline V gene (reference sequence). Study results and limitations: Fewer expanded clones and more diversity marked long-lived versus aged donors.

J is TRBJ1-5 and V is TRBV5-5; D possibly corresponds to TRBD1 (5 bases). The material sequenced was blood. The clonotype comes from a woman in her forties in good health. The CDR3 is CASSEGPSPNQPQHF. For the CDR3, the DNA is TGTGCCAGCAGCGAGGGACCGAGTCCTAATCAGCCCCAGCATTTT.